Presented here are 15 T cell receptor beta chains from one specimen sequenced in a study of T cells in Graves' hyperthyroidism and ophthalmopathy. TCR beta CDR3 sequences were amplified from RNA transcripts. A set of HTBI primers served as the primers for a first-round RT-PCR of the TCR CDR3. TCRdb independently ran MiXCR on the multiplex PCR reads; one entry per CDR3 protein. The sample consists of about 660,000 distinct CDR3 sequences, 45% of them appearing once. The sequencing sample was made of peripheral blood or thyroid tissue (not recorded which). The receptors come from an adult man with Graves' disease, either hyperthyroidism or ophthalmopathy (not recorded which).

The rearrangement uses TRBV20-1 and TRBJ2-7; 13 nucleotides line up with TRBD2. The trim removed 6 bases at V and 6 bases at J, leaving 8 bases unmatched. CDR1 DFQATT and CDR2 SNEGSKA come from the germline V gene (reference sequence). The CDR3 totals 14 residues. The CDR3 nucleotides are TGCAGTGCGGCAGGACTAGCGGGAGCGGCCGAGCAGTACTTC. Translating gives CSAAGLAGAAEQYF.

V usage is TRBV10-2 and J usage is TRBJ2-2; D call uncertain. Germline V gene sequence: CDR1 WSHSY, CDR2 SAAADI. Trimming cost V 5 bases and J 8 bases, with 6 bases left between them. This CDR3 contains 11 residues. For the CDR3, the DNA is TGCGCCAGCAGTAACGGGGGGGAGCTGTTTTTT. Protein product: CASSNGGELFF.

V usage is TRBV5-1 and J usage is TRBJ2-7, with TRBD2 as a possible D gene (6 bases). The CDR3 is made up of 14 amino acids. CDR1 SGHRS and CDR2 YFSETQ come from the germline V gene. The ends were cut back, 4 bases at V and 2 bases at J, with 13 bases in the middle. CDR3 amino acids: CASSRDFYTYEQYF. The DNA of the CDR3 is TGCGCCAGCAGCCGGGACTTCTACACCTACGAGCAGTACTTC.

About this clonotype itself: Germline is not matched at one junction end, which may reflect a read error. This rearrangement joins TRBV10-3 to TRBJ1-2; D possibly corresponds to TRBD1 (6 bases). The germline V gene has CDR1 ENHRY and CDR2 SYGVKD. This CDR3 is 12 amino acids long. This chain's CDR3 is CASSDYRAGYTF. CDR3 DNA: TGTGCCAGCAGTGACTACAGGGCTGGCTACACCTTC.

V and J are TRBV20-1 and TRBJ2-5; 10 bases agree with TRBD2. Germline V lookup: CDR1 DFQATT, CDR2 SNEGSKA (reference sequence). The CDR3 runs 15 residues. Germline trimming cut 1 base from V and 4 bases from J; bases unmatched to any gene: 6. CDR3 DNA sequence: TGCAGTGCTAGAGTAAGCGGGAGGGCCCCAGAGACCCAGTACTTC. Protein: CSARVSGRAPETQYF.

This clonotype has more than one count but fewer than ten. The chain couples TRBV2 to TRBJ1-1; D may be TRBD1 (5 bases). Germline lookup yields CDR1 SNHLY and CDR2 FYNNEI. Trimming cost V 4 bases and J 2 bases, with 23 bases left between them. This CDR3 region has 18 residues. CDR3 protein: CASSGPLAGAQLNTEAFF. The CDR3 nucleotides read TGTGCCAGCAGTGGTCCTCTGGCTGGGGCTCAACTTAACACTGAAGCTTTCTTT. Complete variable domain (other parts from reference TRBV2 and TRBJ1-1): EPEVTQTPSHQVTQMGQEVILRCVPISNHLYFYWYRQILGQKVEFLVSFYNNEISEKSEIFDDQFSVERPDGSNFTLKIRSTKLEDSAMYFCASSGPLAGAQLNTEAFFGQGTRLTVV.

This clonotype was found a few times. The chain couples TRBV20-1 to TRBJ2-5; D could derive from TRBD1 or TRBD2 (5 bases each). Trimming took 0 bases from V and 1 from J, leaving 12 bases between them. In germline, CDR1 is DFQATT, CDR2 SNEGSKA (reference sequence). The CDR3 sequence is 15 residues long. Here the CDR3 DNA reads TGCAGTGCTAGAGACCCTAAGGGGAGCCAAGAGACCCAGTACTTC. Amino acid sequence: CSARDPKGSQETQYF.

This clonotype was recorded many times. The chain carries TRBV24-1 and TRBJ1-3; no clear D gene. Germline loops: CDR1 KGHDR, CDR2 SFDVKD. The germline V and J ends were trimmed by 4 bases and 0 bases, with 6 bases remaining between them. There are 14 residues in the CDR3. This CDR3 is CATSDGYSGNTIYF. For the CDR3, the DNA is TGTGCCACCAGTGACGGCTACTCTGGAAACACCATATATTTT.

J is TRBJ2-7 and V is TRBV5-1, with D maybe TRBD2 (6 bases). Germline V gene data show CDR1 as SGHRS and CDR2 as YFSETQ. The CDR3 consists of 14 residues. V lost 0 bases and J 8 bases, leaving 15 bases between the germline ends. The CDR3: CASSLGGGEPQQYF. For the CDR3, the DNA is TGCGCCAGCAGCTTGGGGGGCGGGGAGCCCCAGCAGTACTTC.

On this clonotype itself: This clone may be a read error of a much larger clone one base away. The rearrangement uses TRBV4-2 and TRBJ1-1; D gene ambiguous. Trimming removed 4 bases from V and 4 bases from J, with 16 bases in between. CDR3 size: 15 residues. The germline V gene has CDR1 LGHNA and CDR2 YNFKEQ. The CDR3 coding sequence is TGTGCCAGCAGCCTCAAACCGGTCCCGCTCACTGAAGCTTTCTTT. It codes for CASSLKPVPLTEAFF.

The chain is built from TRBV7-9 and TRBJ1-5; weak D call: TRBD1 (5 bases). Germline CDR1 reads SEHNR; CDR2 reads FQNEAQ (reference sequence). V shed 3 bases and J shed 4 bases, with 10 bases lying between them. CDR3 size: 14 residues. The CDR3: CASSFRQGNQPQHF. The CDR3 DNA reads TGTGCCAGCAGCTTCAGGCAGGGAAATCAGCCCCAGCATTTT.

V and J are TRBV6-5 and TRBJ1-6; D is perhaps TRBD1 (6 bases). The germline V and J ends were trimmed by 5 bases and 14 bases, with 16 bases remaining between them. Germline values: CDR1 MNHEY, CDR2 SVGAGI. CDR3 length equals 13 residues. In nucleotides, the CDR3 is TGTGCCAGCAGTCGGCGGGGGCGGTTTGCCCTCCACTTT. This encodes CASSRRGRFALHF.

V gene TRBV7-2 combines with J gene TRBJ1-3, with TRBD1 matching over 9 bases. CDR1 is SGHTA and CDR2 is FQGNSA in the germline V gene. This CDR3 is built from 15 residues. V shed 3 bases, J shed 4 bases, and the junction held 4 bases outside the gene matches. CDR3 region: CASSLTGGFGNTIYF. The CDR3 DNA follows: TGTGCCAGCAGCTTGACAGGGGGTTTCGGAAACACCATATATTTT.

The DNA for the CDR3 is TGTGCCAGCAGGTCCCGCAGGTCTGATTATGGCTACACCTTC. Translation gives CASRSRRSDYGYTF. The V gene is TRBV7-6, the J gene TRBJ1-2; D is uncertain. The ends were cut back, 6 bases at V and 5 bases at J, with 16 bases in the middle. This CDR3 has 14 residues. Germline-derived CDR1 and CDR2 are SGHVS and FNYEAQ.

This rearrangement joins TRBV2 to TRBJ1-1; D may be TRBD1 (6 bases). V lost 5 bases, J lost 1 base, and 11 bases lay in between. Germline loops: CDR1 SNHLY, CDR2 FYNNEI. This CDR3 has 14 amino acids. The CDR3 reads CASSWGQTNTEAFF. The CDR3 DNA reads TGTGCCAGCAGTTGGGGACAAACGAACACTGAAGCTTTCTTT.